This TCR beta chain comes out of a study of control samples from healthy donors and cancer patients (dated by TCRdb to 2019 to 2021). With respect to this clone: Its antigen is currently not known. No much larger clonotype is one base removed from it; base qualities were not supplied.

The library relied on the immunoSEQ multiplex PCR assay. What TCRdb holds here is the immuneACCESS table cut down to in-frame rearrangements. Part of the clones is not present; checked against another copy, under half of the missing clones reflect an unresolved V gene, and the others are unexplained. The sample profile shows roughly 150,000 clones; 80% to 95% of them were found once. The ten largest make up about 0.64% of the sample. CDR1 and CDR2, per the germline V gene, are MDHEN and SYDVKM. The CDR3 runs 13 residues from the cysteine to the phenylalanine. The kept DNA is CDR3 alone, 39 bases in frame from the first base. The V end loses 5 bases and the J end loses 3 bases, and a stretch of 9 bases separates them.

Material: blood. The rearranged chain carries TRBV28 and TRBJ2-3, with the D gene uncertain. This sequence originates from a woman aged 25 to 45 in good health. For the CDR3, the sequence is CASSLGPTDTQYF. The nucleotides are TGTGCCAGCAGTCTGGGCCCGACAGATACGCAGTATTTT.